What follows are 5 T cell receptor beta chains derived from one specimen sequenced in a study of T-cell reconstitution after alpha-beta-depleted transplantation in children. Using unique molecular identifiers, the investigators prepared the TCRbeta library. TCRdb analysed the PCR reads with MiXCR anew, one entry per CDR3 protein. Of about 980,000 distinct CDR3 sequences listed, about 26% are singletons. The material was PBMCs, mostly from graft donor cells, obtained 360 days after TCRalphabeta/CD19-depleted stem cell transplant. These TCRs come from a boy in the first two years of life who had a stem cell transplant for SCID, so the T cells may come from the graft donor.

V is TRBV7-8 and J is TRBJ1-4; D gene ambiguous. Germline V gene sequence: CDR1 SGHVS, CDR2 FQNEAQ. With 5 bases removed from V and 0 bases from J, the gap between germline ends came to 7 bases. This CDR3 is 14 amino acids long. CDR3: CASSDTATNEKLFF. CDR3 sequence (DNA): TGTGCCAGCAGCGACACTGCAACTAATGAAAAACTGTTTTTT.

The gene calls are TRBV24-1 and TRBJ1-2; unclear D gene. Germline V lookup: CDR1 KGHDR, CDR2 SFDVKD. The CDR3 totals 13 residues. Trimming removed 4 bases from V and 4 bases from J, with 9 bases in between. CDR3 nucleotides: TGTGCCACCAGTGACTGGAGCGCCTATGGCTACACCTTC. It encodes CATSDWSAYGYTF.

This clonotype was counted a few times. CDR3 in amino acids: CASSYHGSPNYGYTF. The CDR3 DNA reads as TGTGCCAGCAGTTACCATGGCAGCCCTAACTATGGCTACACCTTC. The J gene is TRBJ1-2, the V gene TRBV27; D gene ambiguous. The V end lost 4 bases, the J end lost 0 bases, and 12 bases lay between the germline ends. The CDR3 runs 15 residues. Germline assignment: CDR1 MNHEY and CDR2 SMNVEV (reference sequence).

This clonotype was seen a handful of times. V gene TRBV29-1 combines with J gene TRBJ1-1; 10 bases are shared with TRBD1. The CDR3 consists of 17 residues. The germline gives CDR1 SQVTM, CDR2 ANQGSEA. V shed 6 bases and J 3 bases; nucleotides not matched to a gene: 16. The CDR3 loop is CSVGGQGLKQVDTEAFF. The DNA of the CDR3 is TGCAGCGTCGGGGGACAGGGGCTGAAACAGGTGGACACTGAAGCTTTCTTT.

This rearrangement joins TRBV12-3 or TRBV12-4 to TRBJ1-4; 7 bases match TRBD1. Trimming cost V 5 bases and J 8 bases; bases outside gene matches: 8. The CDR3 contains 14 residues. The CDR3 here is CASSLRQGLEKLFF. The DNA for the CDR3 is TGTGCCAGCAGTCTCCGACAGGGTCTCGAAAAACTGTTTTTT.